What follows is one T cell receptor beta chain and its context. The antigen this receptor binds is unknown. Base qualities are not provided; no much larger clone lies one nucleotide away. This specimen belongs to a study of blood T cell repertoires in COVID-19 (dated by TCRdb to the early 2020s). Concerning the study at large: Samples covering the acute and convalescent phases of COVID-19 were provided by collaborators in the United States, Italy and Spain. The material from the prospective study consisted of cDNA or gDNA derived from T cells, B-cell-depleted T cells, or PBMCs. The dataset comprised deeply sampled blood TCRbeta repertoires from subjects exposed to, actively infected with, or recovered from COVID-19. The repertoires were released in a freely available public database intended as a resource for research on the immune response to SARS-CoV-2. Samples came from the ongoing ImmuneRACE study (first 160 participants) plus 1,254 subjects from 6 global collaborators. Sample metadata almost always included a de-identified subject ID, COVID-19 status, age in years and sex. HLA class I and class II types, where available, came from metadata supplied by the sample provider rather than from assay-based typing. The research as a whole found: The amount of clinical and demographic metadata varied by source and participant and was provided uncurated.

TCRbeta CDR3 regions were amplified from genomic DNA by means of the immunoSEQ Assay, a bias-controlled multiplex PCR. The paper's data handling went like this. The number of nucleated cells in each sample was estimated from the amplification of reference gene primers within the assay. To quantify the absolute abundance of each unique TCRbeta CDR3 rearrangement, sequence reads were collapsed and filtered. For each sample, productive Simpson clonality was calculated as the square root of Simpson's diversity index across productive rearrangements. TCRdb carries this immuneACCESS record with in-frame sequences only. Its versions omit some clonotypes, under half of them owing to an unresolved V gene in the studies checked, with the rest unexplained. For V, J and clone size, that table is used; D and trimming come from the DNA. This sample lists 130,000 or so clones; 80% to 90% were detected once. The top ten clones comprise 9% to 13% of the sample.

CDR1 and CDR2, per the germline V gene (reference sequence), are SGHKS and YYEKEE. The CDR3 runs 13 residues from the cysteine to the phenylalanine. The entry retains the CDR3 DNA only, 39 bases that are in frame from base 1. V is reduced by 0 bases and J by 8 bases, leaving a spacing of 11 bases between them. Collaborating institutions collected whole blood in K2EDTA tubes following their own protocols. For TCRbeta analysis, collaborators shipped samples in one of three forms: frozen whole blood, isolated PBMCs, or DNA extracted from either of those sample types. Input material: peripheral blood. This receptor was identified in a human donor in a cohort sampled during active COVID-19. This chain is built from TRBV5-5 and TRBJ1-2; TRBD1 is possibly the D segment (5 matching bases). The DNA reads TGTGCCAGCAGCTTGGCAGGGTATAGCGGCTACACCTTC. The translation is CASSLAGYSGYTF.